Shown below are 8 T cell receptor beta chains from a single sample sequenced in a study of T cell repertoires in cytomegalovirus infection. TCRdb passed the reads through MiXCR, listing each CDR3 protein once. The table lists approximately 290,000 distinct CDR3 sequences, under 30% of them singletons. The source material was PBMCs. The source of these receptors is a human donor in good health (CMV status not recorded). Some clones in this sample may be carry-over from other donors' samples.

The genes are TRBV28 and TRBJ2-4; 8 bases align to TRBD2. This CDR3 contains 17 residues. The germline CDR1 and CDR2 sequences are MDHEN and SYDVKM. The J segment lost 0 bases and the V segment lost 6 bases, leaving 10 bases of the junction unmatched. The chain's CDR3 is CASSPRGAGVAKNIQYF. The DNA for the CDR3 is TGTGCCAGCAGCCCCCGGGGAGCGGGAGTAGCCAAAAACATTCAGTACTTC.

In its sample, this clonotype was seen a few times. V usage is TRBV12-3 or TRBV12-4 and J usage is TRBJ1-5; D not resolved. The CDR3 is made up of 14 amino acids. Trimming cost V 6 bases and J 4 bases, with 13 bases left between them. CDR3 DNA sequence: TGTGCCAGCAGCCATAATATCGGTAATCAGCCCCAGCATTTT. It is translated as CASSHNIGNQPQHF.

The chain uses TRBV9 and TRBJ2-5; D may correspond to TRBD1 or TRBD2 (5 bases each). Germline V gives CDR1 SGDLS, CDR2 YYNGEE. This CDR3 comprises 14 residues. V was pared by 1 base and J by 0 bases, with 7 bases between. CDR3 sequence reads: CASSVWGNQETQYF. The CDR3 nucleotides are TGTGCCAGCAGCGTATGGGGGAACCAAGAGACCCAGTACTTC.

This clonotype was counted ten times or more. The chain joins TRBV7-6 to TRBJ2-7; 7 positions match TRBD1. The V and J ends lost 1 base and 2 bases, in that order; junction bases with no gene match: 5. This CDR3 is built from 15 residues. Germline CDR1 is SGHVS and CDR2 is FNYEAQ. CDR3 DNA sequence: TGTGCCAGCAGCTTAGATACAGGGGTCCCCTACGAGCAGTACTTC. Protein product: CASSLDTGVPYEQYF.

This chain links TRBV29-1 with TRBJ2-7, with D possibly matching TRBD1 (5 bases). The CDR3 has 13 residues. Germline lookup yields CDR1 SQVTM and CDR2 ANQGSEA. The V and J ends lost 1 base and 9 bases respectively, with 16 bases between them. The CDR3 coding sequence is TGCAGCGTTGAAGGGGGCTTAGGAATAGGGCAGTACTTC. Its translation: CSVEGGLGIGQYF.

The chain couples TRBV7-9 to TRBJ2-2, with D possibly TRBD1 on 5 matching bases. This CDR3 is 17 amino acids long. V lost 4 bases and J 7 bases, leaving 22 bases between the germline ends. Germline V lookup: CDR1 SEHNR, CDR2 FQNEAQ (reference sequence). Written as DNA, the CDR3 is TGTGCCAGCAGCTCGTCTTTTAGTACACAGGCTCTCGGGGAGCTGTTTTTT. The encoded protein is CASSSSFSTQALGELFF.

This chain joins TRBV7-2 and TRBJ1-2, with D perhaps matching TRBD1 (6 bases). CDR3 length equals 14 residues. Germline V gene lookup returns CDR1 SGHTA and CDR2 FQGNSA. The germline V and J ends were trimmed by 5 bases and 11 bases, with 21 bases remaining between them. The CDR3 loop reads CASSQEDQGRPYTF. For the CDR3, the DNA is TGTGCCAGCAGCCAAGAGGACCAGGGGAGACCATACACCTTC.

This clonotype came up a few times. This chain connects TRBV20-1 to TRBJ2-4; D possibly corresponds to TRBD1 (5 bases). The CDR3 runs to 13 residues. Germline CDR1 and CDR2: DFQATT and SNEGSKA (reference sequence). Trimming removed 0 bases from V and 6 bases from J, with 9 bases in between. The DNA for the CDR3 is TGCAGTGCTAGAGAGGGAAGGGGAAACATTCAGTACTTC. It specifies CSAREGRGNIQYF.